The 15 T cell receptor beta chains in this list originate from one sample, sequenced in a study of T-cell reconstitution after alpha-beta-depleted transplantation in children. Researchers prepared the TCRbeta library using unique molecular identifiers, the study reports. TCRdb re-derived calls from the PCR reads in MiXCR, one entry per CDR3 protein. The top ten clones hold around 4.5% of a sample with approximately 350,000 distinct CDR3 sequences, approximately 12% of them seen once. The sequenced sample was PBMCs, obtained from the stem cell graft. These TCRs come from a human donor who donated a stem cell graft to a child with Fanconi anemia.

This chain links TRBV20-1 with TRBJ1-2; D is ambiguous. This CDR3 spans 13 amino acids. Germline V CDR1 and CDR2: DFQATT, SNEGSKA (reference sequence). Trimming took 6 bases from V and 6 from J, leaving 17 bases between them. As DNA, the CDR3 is TGCAGTGCCGTGCGTCCCCGCGGTAATGGCTACACCTTC. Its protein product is CSAVRPRGNGYTF.

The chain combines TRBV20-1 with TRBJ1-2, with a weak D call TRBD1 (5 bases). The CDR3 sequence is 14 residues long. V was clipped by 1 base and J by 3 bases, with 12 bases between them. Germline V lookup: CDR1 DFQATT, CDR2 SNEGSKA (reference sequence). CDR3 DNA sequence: TGCAGTGCTAGAGCCCAGGGTGGTCACTATGGCTACACCTTC. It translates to CSARAQGGHYGYTF.

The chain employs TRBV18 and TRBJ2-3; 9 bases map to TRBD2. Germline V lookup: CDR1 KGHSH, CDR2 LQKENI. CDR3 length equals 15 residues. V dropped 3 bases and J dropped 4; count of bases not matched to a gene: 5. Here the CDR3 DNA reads TGTGCCAGCTCACCTTTAGCGGGGGAGGCAGATACGCAGTATTTT. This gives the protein CASSPLAGEADTQYF. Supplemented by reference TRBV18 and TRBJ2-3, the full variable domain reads NAGVMQNPRHLVRRRGQEARLRCSPMKGHSHVYWYRQLPEEGLKFMVYLQKENIIDESGMPKERFSAEFPKEGPSILRIQQVVRGDSAAYFCASSPLAGEADTQYFGPGTRLTVL.

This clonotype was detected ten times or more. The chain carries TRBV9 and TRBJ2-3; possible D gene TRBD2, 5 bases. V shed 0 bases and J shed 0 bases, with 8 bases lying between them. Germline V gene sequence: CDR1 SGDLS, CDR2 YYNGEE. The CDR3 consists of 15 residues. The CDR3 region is CASSVGRDSTDTQYF. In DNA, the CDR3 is TGTGCCAGCAGCGTAGGCCGGGATAGCACAGATACGCAGTATTTT.

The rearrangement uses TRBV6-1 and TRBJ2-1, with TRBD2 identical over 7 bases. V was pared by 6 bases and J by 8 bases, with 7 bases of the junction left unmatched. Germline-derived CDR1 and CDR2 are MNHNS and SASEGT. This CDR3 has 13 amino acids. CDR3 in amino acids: CASSPRGGYEQFF. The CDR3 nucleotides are TGTGCCAGCAGCCCTCGCGGGGGTTATGAGCAGTTCTTC.

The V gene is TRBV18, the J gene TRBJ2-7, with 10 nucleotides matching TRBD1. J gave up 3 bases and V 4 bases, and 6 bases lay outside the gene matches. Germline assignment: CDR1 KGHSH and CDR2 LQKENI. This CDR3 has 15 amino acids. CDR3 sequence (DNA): TGTGCCAGCTCACTAGGACAGGGGGGCTTCTACGAGCAGTACTTC. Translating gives CASSLGQGGFYEQYF.

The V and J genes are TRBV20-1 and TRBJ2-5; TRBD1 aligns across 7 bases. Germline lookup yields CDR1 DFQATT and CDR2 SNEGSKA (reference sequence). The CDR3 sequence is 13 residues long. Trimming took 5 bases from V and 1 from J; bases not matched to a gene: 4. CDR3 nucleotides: TGCAGTGCTGAGGGACAGATCCAAGAGACCCAGTACTTC. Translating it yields CSAEGQIQETQYF.

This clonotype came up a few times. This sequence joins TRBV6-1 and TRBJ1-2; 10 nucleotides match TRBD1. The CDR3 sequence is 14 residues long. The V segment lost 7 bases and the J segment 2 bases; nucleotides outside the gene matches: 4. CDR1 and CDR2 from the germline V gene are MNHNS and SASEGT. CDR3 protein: CASTPGQGNYGYTF. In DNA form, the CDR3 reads TGTGCCAGCACTCCGGGACAGGGGAACTATGGCTACACCTTC.

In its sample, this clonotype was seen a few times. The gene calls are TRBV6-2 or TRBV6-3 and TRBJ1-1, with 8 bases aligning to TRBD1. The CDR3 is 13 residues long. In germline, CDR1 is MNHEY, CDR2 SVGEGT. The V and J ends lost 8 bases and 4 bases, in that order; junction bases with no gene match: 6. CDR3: CASGRGPGTEAFF. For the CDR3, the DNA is TGTGCCAGCGGCAGGGGGCCGGGCACTGAAGCTTTCTTT.

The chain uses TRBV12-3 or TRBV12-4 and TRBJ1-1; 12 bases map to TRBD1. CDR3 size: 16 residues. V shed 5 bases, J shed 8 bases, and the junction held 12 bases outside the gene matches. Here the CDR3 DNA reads TGTGCCAGCAGTCCGGGGACAGGGGGCAGAGATTCCGAAGCTTTCTTT. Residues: CASSPGTGGRDSEAFF.

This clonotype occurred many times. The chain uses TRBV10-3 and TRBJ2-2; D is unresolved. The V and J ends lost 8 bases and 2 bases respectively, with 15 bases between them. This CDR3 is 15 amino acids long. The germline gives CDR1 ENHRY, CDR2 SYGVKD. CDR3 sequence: CAIASTQTNTGELFF. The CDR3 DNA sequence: TGTGCCATCGCTTCTACACAGACCAACACCGGGGAGCTGTTTTTT.

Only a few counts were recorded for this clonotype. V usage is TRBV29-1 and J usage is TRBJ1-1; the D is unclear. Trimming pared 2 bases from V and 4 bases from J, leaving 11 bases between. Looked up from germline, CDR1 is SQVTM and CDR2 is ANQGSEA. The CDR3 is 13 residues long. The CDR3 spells CSVESTAATEAFF. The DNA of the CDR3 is TGCAGCGTTGAAAGTACGGCAGCCACTGAAGCTTTCTTT.

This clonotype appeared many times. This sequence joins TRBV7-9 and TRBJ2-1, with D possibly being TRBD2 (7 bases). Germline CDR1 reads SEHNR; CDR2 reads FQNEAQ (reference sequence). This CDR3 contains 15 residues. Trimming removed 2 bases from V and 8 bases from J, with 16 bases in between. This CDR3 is CASSLMGGAGYEQFF. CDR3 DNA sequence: TGTGCCAGCAGCTTAATGGGGGGGGCCGGTTATGAGCAGTTCTTC.

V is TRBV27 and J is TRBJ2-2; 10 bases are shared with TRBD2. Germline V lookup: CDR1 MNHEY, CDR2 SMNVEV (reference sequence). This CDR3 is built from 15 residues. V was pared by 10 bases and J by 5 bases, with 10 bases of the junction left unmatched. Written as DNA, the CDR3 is TGTGCCACCAAAACGGTAGCGGGGGGTACCGGGGAGCTGTTTTTT. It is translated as CATKTVAGGTGELFF.

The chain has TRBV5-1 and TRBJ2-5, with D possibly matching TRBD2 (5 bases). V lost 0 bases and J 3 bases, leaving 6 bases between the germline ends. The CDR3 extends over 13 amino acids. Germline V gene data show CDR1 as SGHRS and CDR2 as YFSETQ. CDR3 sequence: CASSLDGKETQYF. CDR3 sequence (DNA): TGCGCCAGCAGCTTGGACGGGAAAGAGACCCAGTACTTC.